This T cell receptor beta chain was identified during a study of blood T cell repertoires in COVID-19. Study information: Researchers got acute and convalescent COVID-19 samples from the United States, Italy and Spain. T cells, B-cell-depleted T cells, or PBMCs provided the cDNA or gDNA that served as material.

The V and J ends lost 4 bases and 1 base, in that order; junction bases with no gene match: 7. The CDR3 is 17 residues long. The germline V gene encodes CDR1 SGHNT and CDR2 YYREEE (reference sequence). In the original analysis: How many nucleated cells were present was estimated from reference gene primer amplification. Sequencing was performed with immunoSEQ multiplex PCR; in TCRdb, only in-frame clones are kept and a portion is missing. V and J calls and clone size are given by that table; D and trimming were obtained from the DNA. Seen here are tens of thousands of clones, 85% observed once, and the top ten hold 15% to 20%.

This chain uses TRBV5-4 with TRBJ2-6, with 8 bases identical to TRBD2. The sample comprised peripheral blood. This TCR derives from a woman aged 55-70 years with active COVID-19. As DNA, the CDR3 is TGTGCCAGCAGCCCCTTGCGGGGGGCGTCTGGGGCCAACGTCCTGACTTTC. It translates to CASSPLRGASGANVLTF.